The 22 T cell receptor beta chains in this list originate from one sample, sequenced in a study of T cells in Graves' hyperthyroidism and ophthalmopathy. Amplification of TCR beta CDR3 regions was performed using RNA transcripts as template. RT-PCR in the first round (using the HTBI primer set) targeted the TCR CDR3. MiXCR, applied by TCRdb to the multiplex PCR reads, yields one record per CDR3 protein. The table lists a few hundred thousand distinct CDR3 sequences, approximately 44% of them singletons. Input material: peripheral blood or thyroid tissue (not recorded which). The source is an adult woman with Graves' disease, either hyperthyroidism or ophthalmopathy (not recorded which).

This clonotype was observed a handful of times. This chain's CDR3 is CASSPRAGMDGYTF. CDR3 DNA sequence: TGTGCCAGCTCACCACGGGCAGGGATGGATGGCTACACCTTC. The chain joins TRBV18 to TRBJ1-2, with a possible D match to TRBD1 (5 bases). The CDR3 spans 14 residues. Germline assignment: CDR1 KGHSH and CDR2 LQKENI. Trimming stripped 1 base from V and 6 bases from J, with 12 bases between.

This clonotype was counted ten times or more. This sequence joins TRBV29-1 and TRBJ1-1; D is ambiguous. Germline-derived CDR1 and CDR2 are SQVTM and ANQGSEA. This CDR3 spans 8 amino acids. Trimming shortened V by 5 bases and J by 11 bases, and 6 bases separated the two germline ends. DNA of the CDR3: TGCAGCGTTCCCGGGGCTTTCTTT. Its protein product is CSVPGAFF.

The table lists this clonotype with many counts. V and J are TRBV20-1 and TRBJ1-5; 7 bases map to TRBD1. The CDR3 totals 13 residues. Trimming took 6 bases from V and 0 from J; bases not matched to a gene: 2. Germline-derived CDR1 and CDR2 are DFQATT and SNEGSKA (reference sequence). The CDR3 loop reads CSARDSSNQPQHF. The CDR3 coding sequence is TGCAGTGCGAGGGACAGTAGCAATCAGCCCCAGCATTTT.

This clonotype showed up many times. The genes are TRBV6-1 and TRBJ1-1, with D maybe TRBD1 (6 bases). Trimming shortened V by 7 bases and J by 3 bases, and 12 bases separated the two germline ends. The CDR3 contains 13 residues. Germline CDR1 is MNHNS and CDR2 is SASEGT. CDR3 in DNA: TGTGCCAGCACGCGGGGGCTTGACACTGAAGCTTTCTTT. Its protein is CASTRGLDTEAFF.

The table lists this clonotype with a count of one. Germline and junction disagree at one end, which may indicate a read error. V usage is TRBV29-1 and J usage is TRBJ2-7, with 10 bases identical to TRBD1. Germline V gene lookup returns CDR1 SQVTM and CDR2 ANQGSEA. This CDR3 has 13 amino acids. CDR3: CSAMGQGNGEQYF. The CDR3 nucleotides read TGTAGCGCGATGGGACAGGGGAACGGCGAGCAGTACTTC.

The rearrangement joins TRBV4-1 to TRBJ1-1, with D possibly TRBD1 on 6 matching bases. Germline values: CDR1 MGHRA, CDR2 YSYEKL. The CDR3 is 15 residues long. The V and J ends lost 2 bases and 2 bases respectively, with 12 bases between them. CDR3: CASSQLLGGNTEAFF. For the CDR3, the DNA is TGCGCCAGCAGCCAACTTTTGGGGGGCAACACTGAAGCTTTCTTT.

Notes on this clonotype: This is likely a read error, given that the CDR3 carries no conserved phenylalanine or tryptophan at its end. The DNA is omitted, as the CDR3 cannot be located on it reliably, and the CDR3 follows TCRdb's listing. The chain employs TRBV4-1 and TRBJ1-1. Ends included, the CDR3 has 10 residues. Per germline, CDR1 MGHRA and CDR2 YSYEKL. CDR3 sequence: CASSQRLAGV.

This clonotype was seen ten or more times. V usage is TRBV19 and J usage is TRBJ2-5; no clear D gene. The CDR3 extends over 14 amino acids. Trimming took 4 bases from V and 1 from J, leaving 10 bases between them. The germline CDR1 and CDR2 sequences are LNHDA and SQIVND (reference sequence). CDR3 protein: CASSTYSSQETQYF. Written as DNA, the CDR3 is TGTGCCAGTAGTACTTACAGCAGCCAAGAGACCCAGTACTTC.

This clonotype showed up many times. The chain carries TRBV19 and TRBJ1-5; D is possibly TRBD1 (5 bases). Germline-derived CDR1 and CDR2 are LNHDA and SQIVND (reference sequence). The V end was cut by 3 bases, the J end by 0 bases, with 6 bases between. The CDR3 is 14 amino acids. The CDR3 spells CASSIDSSNQPQHF. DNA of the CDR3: TGTGCCAGTAGTATCGACAGTAGCAATCAGCCCCAGCATTTT.

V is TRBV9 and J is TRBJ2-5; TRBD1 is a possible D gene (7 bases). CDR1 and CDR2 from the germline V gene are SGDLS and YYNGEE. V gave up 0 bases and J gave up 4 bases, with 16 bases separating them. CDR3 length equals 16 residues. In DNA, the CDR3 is TGTGCCAGCAGCGTAGGTGGGCAGGGGGGTCGAGAGACCCAGTACTTC. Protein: CASSVGGQGGRETQYF.

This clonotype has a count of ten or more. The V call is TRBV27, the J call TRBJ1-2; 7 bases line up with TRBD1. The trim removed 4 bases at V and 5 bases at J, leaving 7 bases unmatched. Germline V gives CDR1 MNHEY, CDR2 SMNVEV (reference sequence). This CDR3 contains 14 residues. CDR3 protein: CASSSPGQTYGYTF. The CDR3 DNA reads TGTGCCAGCAGTTCACCGGGACAGACATATGGCTACACCTTC.

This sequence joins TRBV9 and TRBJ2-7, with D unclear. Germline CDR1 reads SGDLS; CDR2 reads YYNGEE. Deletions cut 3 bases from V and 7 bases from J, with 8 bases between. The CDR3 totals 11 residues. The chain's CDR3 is CASSGVGEQYF. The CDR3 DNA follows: TGTGCCAGCAGCGGGGTAGGGGAGCAGTACTTC.

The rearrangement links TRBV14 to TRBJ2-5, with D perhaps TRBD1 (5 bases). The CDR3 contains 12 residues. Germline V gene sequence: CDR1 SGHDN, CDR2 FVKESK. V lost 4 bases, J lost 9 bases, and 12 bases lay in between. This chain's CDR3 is CASSRGNQPQYF. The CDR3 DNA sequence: TGTGCCAGCAGCCGGGGCAATCAGCCCCAGTACTTC.

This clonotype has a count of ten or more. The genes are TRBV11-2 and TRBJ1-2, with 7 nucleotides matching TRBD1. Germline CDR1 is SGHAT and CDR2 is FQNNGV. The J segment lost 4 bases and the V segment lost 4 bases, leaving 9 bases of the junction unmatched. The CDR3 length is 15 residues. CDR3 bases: TGTGCCAGCAGCTCCTACAGGGGAGCCCGCTATGGCTACACCTTC. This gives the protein CASSSYRGARYGYTF. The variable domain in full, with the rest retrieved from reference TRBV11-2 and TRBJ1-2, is EAGVAQSPRYKIIEKRQSVAFWCNPISGHATLYWYQQILGQGPKLLIQFQNNGVVDDSQLPKDRFSAERLKGVDSTLKIQPAKLEDSAVYLCASSSYRGARYGYTFGSGTRLTVV.

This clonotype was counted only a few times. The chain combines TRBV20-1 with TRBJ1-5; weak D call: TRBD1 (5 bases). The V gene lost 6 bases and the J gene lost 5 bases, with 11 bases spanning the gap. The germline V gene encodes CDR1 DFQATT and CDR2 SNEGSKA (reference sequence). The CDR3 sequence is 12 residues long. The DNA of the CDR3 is TGCAGTGCGTTGCGGGGGGATCAGCCCCAGCATTTT. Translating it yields CSALRGDQPQHF.

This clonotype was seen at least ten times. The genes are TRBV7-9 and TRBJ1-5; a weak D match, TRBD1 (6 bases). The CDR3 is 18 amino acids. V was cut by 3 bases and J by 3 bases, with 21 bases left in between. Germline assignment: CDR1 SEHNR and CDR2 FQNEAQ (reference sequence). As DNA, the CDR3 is TGTGCCAGCAGCTTTGCGGTTCCGGGGGCGCAGAACAATCAGCCCCAGCATTTT. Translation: CASSFAVPGAQNNQPQHF.

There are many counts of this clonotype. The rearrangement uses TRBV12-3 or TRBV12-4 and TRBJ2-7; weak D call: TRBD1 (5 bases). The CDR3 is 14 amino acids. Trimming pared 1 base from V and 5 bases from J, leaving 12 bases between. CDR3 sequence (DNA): TGTGCCAGCAGTTTAGATCCAGGGCGGCACGAGCAGTACTTC. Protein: CASSLDPGRHEQYF.

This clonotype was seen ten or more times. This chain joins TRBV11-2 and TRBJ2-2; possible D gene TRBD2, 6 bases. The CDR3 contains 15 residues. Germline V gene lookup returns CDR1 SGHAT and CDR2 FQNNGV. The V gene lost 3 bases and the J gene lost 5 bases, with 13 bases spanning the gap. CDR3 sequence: CASSFIQGGTGELFF. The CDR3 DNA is TGTGCCAGCAGCTTCATCCAGGGAGGTACCGGGGAGCTGTTTTTT.

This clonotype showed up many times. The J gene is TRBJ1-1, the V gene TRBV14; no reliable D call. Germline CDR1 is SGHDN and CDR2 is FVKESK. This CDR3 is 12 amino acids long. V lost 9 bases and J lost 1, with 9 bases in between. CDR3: CARRVPNTEAFF. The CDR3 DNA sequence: TGTGCCAGGAGAGTTCCGAACACTGAAGCTTTCTTT.

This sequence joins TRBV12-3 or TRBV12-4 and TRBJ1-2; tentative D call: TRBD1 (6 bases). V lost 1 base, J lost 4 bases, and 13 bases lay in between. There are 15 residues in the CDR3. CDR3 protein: CASSLDQTGLYGYTF. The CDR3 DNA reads TGTGCCAGCAGTTTAGACCAAACAGGGCTCTATGGCTACACCTTC.

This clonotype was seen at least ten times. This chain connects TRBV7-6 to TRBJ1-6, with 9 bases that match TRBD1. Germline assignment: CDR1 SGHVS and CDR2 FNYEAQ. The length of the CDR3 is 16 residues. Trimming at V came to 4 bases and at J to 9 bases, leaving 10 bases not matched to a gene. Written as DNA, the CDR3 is TGTGCCAGCAGCTCGAGCCGGGACAGGGTTCGTTCACCCCTCCACTTT. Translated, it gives CASSSSRDRVRSPLHF.

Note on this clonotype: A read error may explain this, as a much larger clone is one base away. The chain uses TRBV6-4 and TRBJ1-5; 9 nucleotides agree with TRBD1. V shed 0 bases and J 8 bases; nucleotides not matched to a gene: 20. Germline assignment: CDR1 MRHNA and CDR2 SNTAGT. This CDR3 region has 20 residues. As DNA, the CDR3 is TGTGCCAGCAGTGACTCTCCATCCGCGGGGGACAGGGCCCTATCGGAGCCCCAGCATTTT. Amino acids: CASSDSPSAGDRALSEPQHF.